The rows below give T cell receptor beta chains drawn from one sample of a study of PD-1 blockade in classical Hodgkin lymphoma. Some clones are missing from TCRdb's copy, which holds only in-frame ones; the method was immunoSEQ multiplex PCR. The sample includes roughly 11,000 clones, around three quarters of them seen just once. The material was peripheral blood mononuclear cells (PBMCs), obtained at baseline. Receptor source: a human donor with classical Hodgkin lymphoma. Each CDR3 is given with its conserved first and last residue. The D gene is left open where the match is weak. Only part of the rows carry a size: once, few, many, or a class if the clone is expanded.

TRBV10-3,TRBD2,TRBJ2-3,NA,CAINPTSGGISTDTQYF,TGTGCCATCAACCCGACTAGCGGGGGGATTAGCACAGATACGCAGTATTTT
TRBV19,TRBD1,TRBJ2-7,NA,CASSMGQGPREQYF,TGTGCCAGTAGTATGGGACAGGGTCCCCGCGAGCAGTACTTC
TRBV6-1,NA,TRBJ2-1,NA,CAGGDNEQFF,TGTGCCGGGGGAGACAATGAGCAGTTCTTC
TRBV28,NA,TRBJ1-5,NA,CASSQQGSGNQPQHF,TGTGCCAGCAGCCAACAGGGTTCGGGCAATCAGCCCCAGCATTTT
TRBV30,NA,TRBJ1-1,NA,CAWSVLSEAFF,TGTGCCTGGAGTGTTTTGTCTGAAGCTTTCTTT
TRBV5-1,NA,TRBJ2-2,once,CASSSMDGTGELFF,TGCGCCAGCAGCTCTATGGACGGCACCGGGGAGCTGTTTTTT
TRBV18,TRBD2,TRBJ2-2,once,CASSPRAGGTGELFF,TGTGCCAGCTCACCCCGCGCGGGAGGGACCGGGGAGCTGTTTTTT
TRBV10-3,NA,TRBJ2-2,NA,CAITPVNTGELFF,TGTGCCATCACCCCGGTGAACACCGGGGAGCTGTTTTTT
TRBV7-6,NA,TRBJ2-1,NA,CASSLGGGRGRNEQFF,TGTGCCAGCAGCTTAGGGGGGGGGCGTGGGAGGAATGAGCAGTTCTTC
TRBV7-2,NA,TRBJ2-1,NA,CASSSQGSGEQFF,TGTGCCAGCAGCTCACAGGGCTCCGGTGAGCAGTTCTTC